This T cell receptor beta chain was sequenced in a study of shared T cell receptors in the human thymus. Measured with immunoSEQ multiplex PCR; TCRdb has only the in-frame clones, and not every one. The data contain roughly 500,000 clones, 75% to 85% of them singletons. These data were also filed under a second study, of human thymus T cells. That paper adds: The donors were infants in Finland with congenital heart defects, otherwise immunologically healthy. Corrective heart surgery yielded resections, and these provided the thymus tissue. Thymic and blood repertoires appeared to show biased V and J gene usage. A high degree of thymic repertoire overlap among unrelated individuals was reported in related research.

Sequences were obtained from thymocytes. The TCR originated in a boy younger than two with a congenital heart defect.

The CDR3 region is CASSPGRGPYGYTF. DNA of the CDR3: TGTGCCAGCAGCCCTGGCAGGGGACCCTATGGCTACACCTTC. The chain has TRBV28 and TRBJ1-2; TRBD1 might be the D (6 bases). CDR1 is MDHEN and CDR2 is SYDVKM in the germline V gene. The V end was cut by 6 bases, the J end by 4 bases, with 15 bases between. This CDR3 is 14 amino acids long.